This T cell receptor (beta chain) was documented in a study of OX40 agonist ivuxolimab in advanced cancers. General notes on the study: Ivuxolimab was a fully human IgG2 agonistic monoclonal antibody targeting the costimulatory receptor OX40 (CD134). Intravenous ivuxolimab was administered to patients every 2 weeks at six dose levels: 0.01, 0.1, 0.3, 1.5, 3 and 10 mg/kg. Of the roughly 51 patients in dose escalation, about 20 had hepatocellular carcinoma, some 15 had melanoma, 9 had renal cell carcinoma and 9 had head and neck cancer. In the dose-escalation cohort, 75% to 85% of patients were male, and the mean age was roughly 60 years with a range of about 20 to 80. Patients were allowed to have had prior anti-PD-1, anti-PD-L1 or anti-CTLA-4 therapy, and around 40% of the dose-escalation patients had previously received checkpoint inhibitors. Three dose-escalation patients achieved partial responses, one with hepatocellular carcinoma and two with cutaneous melanoma. Peripheral TCRbeta sequencing was intended to test whether TCR sequence diversity was altered and clonal T-cell expansion was caused by ivuxolimab. The paper describes the monotherapy dose-escalation part (N ≈ 51 patients) of the phase I trial of ivuxolimab.

For sequencing of the TCRbeta CDR3 region, genomic DNA was extracted from the sorted cells. The immunoSEQ Assay was used to sequence the TCRbeta CDR3 regions. Not all clones reach the TCRdb copy of this immuneACCESS table, which keeps in-frame sequences only. Checked studies attribute under half of the gap to unresolved V genes and leave the rest unexplained. The sample has tens of thousands of clones on record, about 89% of them singletons. 0.43% of the sample is held by the ten biggest clonotypes. Patients with a history of autoimmune disease or receiving systemic immunosuppression were excluded from the trial. Peripheral blood for TCR sequencing was drawn from every dose cohort at baseline, at cycle 4 day 1 and at cycle 7 day 1. Samples came from an open-label, multicenter, first-in-human phase I dose-escalation trial of ivuxolimab. Adults with locally advanced or metastatic melanoma, renal cell, hepatocellular, or head and neck squamous cell carcinoma were enrolled in the trial. Before TCR sequencing, CD4+ T cells and CD8+ T cells from peripheral blood were sorted into separate populations.

Overall results and qualifications from the work: Clonal expansion of both CD4+ and CD8+ blood T cells was observed from baseline to week 6 at doses 0.1 to 3.0 mg/kg. In the 0.1-3.0 mg/kg groups, partial responders had among the lowest normalized peripheral clonal expansion, particularly in CD8+ T cells. After ivuxolimab, CD8+ T cells had more expanded clones than CD4+ T cells on average. Antigen specificity was not determined for the clonally expanded peripheral T cells. Low levels of normalized T-cell clonal expansion were also shown by some nonresponding patients.

V is cut back by 1 base and J by 6 bases, with 3 bases in the junction unmatched. The CDR3 contains 16 residues, cysteine and phenylalanine counted. Of the read, only the CDR3 DNA is kept; its 48 bases are in frame from base 1. As encoded in the germline V gene (reference sequence), CDR1 is LNHDA while CDR2 is SQIVND. As regards this clone: There is no known antigen for this receptor. No base quality values were provided; no much bigger clone lies one nucleotide off.

The sequencing here drew on CD4+ or CD8+ T cells sorted from blood, taken in a trial of the OX40 agonist ivuxolimab. This chain joins TRBV19 to TRBJ2-2; the central 12 bases match TRBD2. The clonotype originates from an adult with an advanced solid tumor such as melanoma, head and neck, liver or kidney cancer. The CDR3 reads as follows: CASSIGLAGAPGELFF. The bases read TGTGCCAGTAGTATAGGACTAGCGGGAGCCCCCGGGGAGCTGTTTTTT.